This T cell receptor (beta chain) was profiled in a study of early T cells in non-severe SARS-CoV-2 infection. One entry per CDR3 protein, called by TCRdb with MiXCR from the 5' RACE reads. Of 85,000 to 120,000 distinct CDR3 sequences detected, around 13% appear once; the ten largest clones hold 6% to 7%. The CDR3 is 13 amino acids. Germline CDR1 reads SGHNT; CDR2 reads YYREEE (reference sequence). V lost 7 bases, J lost 4 bases, and 14 bases lay in between. This clonotype originated in an adult who was a healthcare worker with PCR-confirmed SARS-CoV-2 infection or an uninfected control (not recorded which). The sequenced material came from whole blood. The chain couples TRBV5-4 to TRBJ2-5; D remains ambiguous. CDR3 DNA: TGTGCCAGCGCGGAGAAAACCCCAGAGACCCAGTACTTC. Protein product: CASAEKTPETQYF.